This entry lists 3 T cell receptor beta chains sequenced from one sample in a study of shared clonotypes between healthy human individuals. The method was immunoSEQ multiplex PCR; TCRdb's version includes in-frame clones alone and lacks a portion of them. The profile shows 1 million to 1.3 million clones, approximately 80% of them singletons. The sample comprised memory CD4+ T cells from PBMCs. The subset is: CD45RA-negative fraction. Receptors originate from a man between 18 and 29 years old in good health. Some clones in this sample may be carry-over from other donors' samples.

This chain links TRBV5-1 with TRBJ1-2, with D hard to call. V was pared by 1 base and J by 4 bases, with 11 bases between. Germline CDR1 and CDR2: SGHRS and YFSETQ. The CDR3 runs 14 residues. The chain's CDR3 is CASSLLGKAYGYTF. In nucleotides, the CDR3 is TGCGCCAGCAGCTTGCTTGGGAAAGCCTATGGCTACACCTTC.

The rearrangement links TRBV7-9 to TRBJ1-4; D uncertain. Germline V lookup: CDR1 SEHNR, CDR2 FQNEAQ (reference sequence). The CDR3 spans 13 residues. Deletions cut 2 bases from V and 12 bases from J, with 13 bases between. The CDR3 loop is CASSLKGLGQLFF. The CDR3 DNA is TGTGCCAGCAGCTTAAAGGGTTTGGGTCAACTGTTTTTT.

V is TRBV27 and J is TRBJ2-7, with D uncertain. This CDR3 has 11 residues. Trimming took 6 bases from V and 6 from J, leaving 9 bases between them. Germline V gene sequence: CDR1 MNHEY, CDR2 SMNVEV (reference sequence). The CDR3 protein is CASSQWGEQYF. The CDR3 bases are TGTGCCAGCAGCCAATGGGGCGAGCAGTACTTC.